This T cell receptor (beta chain) came from a study of cytomegalovirus exposure and HLA in healthy donors. Findings of the study overall: Usually a TCR sequence was rare, but some public TCRs were found in many donors. Confirmation was obtained in vitro that a few CMV-associated chains are specific for CMV antigens. Later genetic work tied a missense DCLRE1C variant to beta-chain V and J trimming. According to the study, around 150 TCR beta chains were cytomegalovirus-associated.

In the PCR, 60 Vbeta and 13 Jbeta primers were used. Profiled with immunoSEQ multiplex PCR; TCRdb holds only in-frame clones, not every one. Seen here are around 130,000 clones, under 85% observed once, and the top ten hold about 5.8%. Remarks on this clone: The target antigen is unknown.

The CDR3 contains 15 residues. Losses at the gene ends were 4 bases for V and 2 bases for J; bases not matched to a gene: 3. CDR1 is MGHRA and CDR2 is YSYEKL in the germline V gene. The specimen was PBMCs. The receptor was isolated from a man between 18 and 35 years old in good health and CMV-seropositive. The chain has TRBV4-1 and TRBJ1-5; TRBD1 agrees at 9 bases. CDR3 sequence reads: CASSLGTGRNQPQHF. In nucleotides, the CDR3 is TGCGCCAGCAGCCTCGGGACAGGGCGCAATCAGCCCCAGCATTTT.